This paragraph reports one T cell receptor (beta chain). Its specificity is unknown. This sample is drawn from a study of T cell responses to AZD1222 COVID-19 vaccine. Study-wide findings and caveats: Breadth and depth of Spike-specific TCRs rose after two AZD1222 doses.

V shed 2 bases and J shed 5 bases, with 15 bases lying between them. Germline assignment: CDR1 SGHTA and CDR2 FQGTGA. The CDR3 sequence is 15 residues long. TCRdb's copy holds only in-frame clones and misses some; the assay was immunoSEQ multiplex PCR. Of about 120,000 clones in the sample, about 90% were seen once. This TCR came from an adult who received the AZD1222 COVID-19 vaccine. Source: peripheral blood, taken 28 days after the second AZD1222 dose. The chain carries TRBV7-3 and TRBJ1-1; D remains unclear. The CDR3 DNA reads TGTGCCAGCAGCTTATCCCCTCAGGATATTACTGAAGCTTTCTTT. It encodes CASSLSPQDITEAFF.